A selection of T cell receptor beta chains follows, all from one sample in a study of control samples from healthy donors and cancer patients. The protocol was immunoSEQ multiplex PCR, while the TCRdb copy is restricted to in-frame clones and leaves out a portion. The sample consists of some 210,000 clones, approximately 91% of them appearing once. Sample: blood. The source of these receptors is a man aged 25-45 years in good health. Each CDR3 is given with its conserved first and last residue. The D gene is left open where the match is weak. A clone size is listed for some rows: how often the clone was seen (once, few, many), or a class if it is expanded.

clone size	V gene	D gene	J gene	CDR3 protein	CDR3 DNA
.	TRBV7-6	TRBD1	TRBJ1-2	CASSLQAGGVRNYGYTF	TGTGCCAGCAGCTTACAGGCAGGGGGGGTACGGAACTATGGCTACACCTTC
once	TRBV12-3/TRBV12-4	.	TRBJ1-6	CASRRGGFLPLHF	TGTGCCAGCAGGAGGGGGGGGTTTCTGCCCCTCCACTTT
.	TRBV6-5	.	TRBJ2-7	CASISGDTSYEQYF	TGTGCCAGCATCTCAGGGGACACCTCCTACGAGCAGTACTTC
.	TRBV5-6	TRBD1	TRBJ2-3	CASSETGAPTDTQYF	TGTGCCAGCAGCGAAACAGGGGCCCCTACAGATACGCAGTATTTT
.	TRBV6-5	.	TRBJ2-7	CASSDTGFLEQYF	TGTGCCAGCAGCGATACAGGGTTTCTCGAGCAGTACTTC
.	TRBV11-3	.	TRBJ2-1	CASSLTPGVSSYNEQFF	TGTGCCAGCAGCTTGACACCGGGAGTAAGCTCCTACAATGAGCAGTTCTTC
once	TRBV6-5	.	TRBJ1-1	CASSSNRLLNTEAFF	TGTGCCAGCAGCTCCAACAGGCTACTTAACACTGAAGCTTTCTTT
.	TRBV6-1	.	TRBJ1-2	CASSDFESYGYTF	TGTGCCAGCAGTGATTTCGAGAGCTATGGCTACACCTTC
.	TRBV7-9	TRBD1	TRBJ2-1	CASSSTGTGGFANEQFF	TGTGCCAGCTCCTCCACCGGGACAGGGGGTTTTGCGAATGAGCAGTTCTTC
.	TRBV10-3	.	TRBJ1-5	CAISDSLYSNQPQHF	TGTGCCATCTCCGATTCCCTTTATAGCAATCAGCCCCAGCATTTT
.	TRBV5-4	TRBD2	TRBJ2-1	CASSQLFSGGASEQFF	TGTGCCAGCAGCCAACTGTTCAGCGGGGGGGCCAGTGAGCAGTTCTTC
.	TRBV27	TRBD2	TRBJ2-1	CASSLHSGGDSSYNEQFF	TGTGCCAGCAGTTTACATAGCGGGGGGGATAGCTCCTACAATGAGCAGTTCTTC
few	TRBV4-1	TRBD1	TRBJ2-7	CASSRNPGQGANEQYF	TGCGCCAGCAGCCGGAACCCGGGACAGGGGGCAAACGAGCAGTACTTC
once	TRBV9	.	TRBJ2-7	CASSVQGGYEQYF	TGTGCCAGCAGCGTCCAAGGCGGCTACGAGCAGTACTTC
.	TRBV30	.	TRBJ1-3	CAWSDSPSGNTIYF	TGTGCCTGGAGTGACAGCCCCTCTGGAAACACCATATATTTT
once	TRBV2	.	TRBJ1-1	CASSTLIVNAEAFF	TGTGCCAGCAGTACGCTCATAGTTAACGCTGAAGCTTTCTTT
.	TRBV29-1	TRBD1	TRBJ1-2	CSVTTGYNKVTNYGYTF	TGCAGCGTTACGACAGGGTATAATAAAGTGACTAACTATGGCTACACCTTC
.	TRBV3-1/TRBV3-2	.	TRBJ2-3	CASRPRGGTTDTQYF	TGTGCCAGCAGACCGCGCGGAGGGACCACAGATACGCAGTATTTT
.	TRBV2	.	TRBJ1-5	CASRSVTNQPQHF	TGTGCCAGCCGGAGCGTGACCAATCAGCCCCAGCATTTT
.	TRBV15	TRBD1	TRBJ1-2	CATSSSGTGGNGYTF	TGTGCCACCAGCAGTTCCGGGACAGGGGGCAATGGCTACACCTTC
.	TRBV29-1	.	TRBJ1-1	CSVKGGTEAFF	TGCAGCGTTAAAGGGGGGACTGAAGCTTTCTTT
.	TRBV6-5	TRBD1	TRBJ1-2	CASRAGTGGNYGYTF	TGTGCCAGCAGGGCCGGGACAGGGGGCAACTATGGCTACACCTTC
.	TRBV18	.	TRBJ2-7	CASSPHEGSEQYF	TGTGCCAGCTCACCACACGAGGGCTCCGAGCAGTACTTC
.	TRBV4-2	TRBD2	TRBJ2-1	CASSQDGSGRYNEQFF	TGTGCCAGCAGCCAAGATGGTAGCGGGAGGTACAATGAGCAGTTCTTC
.	TRBV18	.	TRBJ2-7	CASSPGISDEQYF	TGTGCCAGCTCACCAGGGATCAGTGACGAGCAGTACTTC